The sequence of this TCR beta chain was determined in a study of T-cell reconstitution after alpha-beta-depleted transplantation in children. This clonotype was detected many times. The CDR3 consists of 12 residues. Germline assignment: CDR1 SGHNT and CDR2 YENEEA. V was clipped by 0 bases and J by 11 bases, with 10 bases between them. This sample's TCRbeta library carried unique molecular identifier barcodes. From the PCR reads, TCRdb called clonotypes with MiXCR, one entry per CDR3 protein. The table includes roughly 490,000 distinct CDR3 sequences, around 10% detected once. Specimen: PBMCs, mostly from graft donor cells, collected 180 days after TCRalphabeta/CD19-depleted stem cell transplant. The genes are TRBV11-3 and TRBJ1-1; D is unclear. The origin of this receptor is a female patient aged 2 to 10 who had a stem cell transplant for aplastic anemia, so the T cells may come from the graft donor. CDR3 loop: CASSLDLRVAFF. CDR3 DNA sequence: TGTGCCAGCAGCTTAGATCTAAGGGTGGCTTTCTTT.